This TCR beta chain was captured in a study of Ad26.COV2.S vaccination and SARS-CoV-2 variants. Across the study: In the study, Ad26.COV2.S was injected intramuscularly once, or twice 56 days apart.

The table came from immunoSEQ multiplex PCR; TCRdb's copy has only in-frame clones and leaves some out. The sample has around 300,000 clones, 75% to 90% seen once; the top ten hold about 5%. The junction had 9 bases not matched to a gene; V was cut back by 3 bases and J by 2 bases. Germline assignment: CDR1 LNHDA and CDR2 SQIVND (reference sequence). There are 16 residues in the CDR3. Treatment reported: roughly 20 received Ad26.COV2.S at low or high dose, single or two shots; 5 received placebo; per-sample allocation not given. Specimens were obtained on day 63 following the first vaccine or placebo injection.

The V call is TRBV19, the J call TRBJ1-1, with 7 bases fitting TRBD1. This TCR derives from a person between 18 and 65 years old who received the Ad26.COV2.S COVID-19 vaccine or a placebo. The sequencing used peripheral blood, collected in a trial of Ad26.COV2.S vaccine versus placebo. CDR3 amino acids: CASSIIRLGGNTEAFF. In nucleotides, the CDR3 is TGTGCCAGTAGTATCATCCGACTAGGGGGCAACACTGAAGCTTTCTTT.